One and the same sample provided the 3 T cell receptor beta chains below, sequenced in a study of T cell responses to AZD1222 COVID-19 vaccine. Profiled with immunoSEQ multiplex PCR; TCRdb holds only in-frame clones, not every one. The repertoire has roughly 97,000 clones, more than 85% of them found once; the top ten carry 4.5% to 5%. This specimen was peripheral blood, taken on day 0 of AZD1222 vaccination. The receptors originated from an adult in good health.

This chain uses TRBV30 with TRBJ2-7; TRBD1 is a possible D gene (6 bases). The CDR3 sequence is 13 residues long. Germline V CDR1 and CDR2: GTSNPN, SVGIG (reference sequence). Deletions cut 0 bases from V and 6 bases from J, with 12 bases between. This CDR3 is CAWSVLGASEQYF. In nucleotides, the CDR3 is TGTGCCTGGAGTGTGCTGGGGGCCTCCGAGCAGTACTTC.

The rearrangement uses TRBV6-5 and TRBJ2-1; 7 nucleotides agree with TRBD1. J was trimmed by 2 bases and V by 6 bases; bases with no gene match: 7. Germline CDR1 reads MNHEY; CDR2 reads SVGAGI. The CDR3 contains 15 residues. DNA of the CDR3: TGTGCCAGCAGGCCGGGACAGAGTCCCTACAATGAGCAGTTCTTC. Its translation: CASRPGQSPYNEQFF.

J is TRBJ2-1 and V is TRBV10-1; 9 bases are shared with TRBD2. The J segment lost 9 bases and the V segment lost 0 bases, leaving 6 bases of the junction unmatched. Germline V gives CDR1 WNHNN, CDR2 SYGVQD (reference sequence). This CDR3 has 15 residues. The CDR3 nucleotides read TGCGCCAGCAGTGAGTCGGTAGCGGGAGTAAGTGAGCAGTTCTTC. This sequence encodes CASSESVAGVSEQFF.